This T cell receptor beta chain was sequenced during a study of T cell changes during pregnancy in multiple sclerosis. Trimming cost V 3 bases and J 0 bases, with 14 bases left between them. CDR3 length: 16 amino acids. Germline V gene sequence: CDR1 SGHNT, CDR2 YYREEE (reference sequence). Generated by immunoSEQ multiplex PCR, the TCRdb table keeps only in-frame clones and is missing some. The sample carries 89,000 or so clones, over 80% recorded once. The chain employs TRBV5-4 and TRBJ2-3; D remains unclear. The material was PBMCs, obtained in the first trimester of pregnancy. This clonotype was sampled from a female donor in good health, serving as a control in a pregnancy study. Some clones in this sample may be carry-over from other donors' samples. The chain's CDR3 is CASSSTEPLSTDTQYF. CDR3 nucleotide sequence: TGTGCCAGCAGCTCTACAGAACCCCTGAGCACAGATACGCAGTATTTT.